This T cell receptor beta chain was sequenced during a study of T cells in pancreatic ductal adenocarcinoma. No neoadjuvant therapy was given to the selected pancreatic ductal adenocarcinoma patients before their surgery. Only in-frame clones appear in the TCRdb table, and some are missing; sequencing was by immunoSEQ multiplex PCR. This sample has 2,000 to 2,500 clones, with roughly 84% found just once. V was cut by 3 bases and J by 2 bases, with 12 bases left in between. There are 15 residues in the CDR3. Per germline, CDR1 SGHVS and CDR2 FQNEAQ. Material: pancreatic tumor tissue. V usage is TRBV7-8 and J usage is TRBJ2-3; D is ambiguous. This TCR was recovered from a human donor with pancreatic ductal adenocarcinoma. The CDR3 sequence is CASSFGHEYTDTQYF. The CDR3 DNA reads as TGTGCCAGCAGCTTCGGTCATGAGTACACAGATACGCAGTATTTT.